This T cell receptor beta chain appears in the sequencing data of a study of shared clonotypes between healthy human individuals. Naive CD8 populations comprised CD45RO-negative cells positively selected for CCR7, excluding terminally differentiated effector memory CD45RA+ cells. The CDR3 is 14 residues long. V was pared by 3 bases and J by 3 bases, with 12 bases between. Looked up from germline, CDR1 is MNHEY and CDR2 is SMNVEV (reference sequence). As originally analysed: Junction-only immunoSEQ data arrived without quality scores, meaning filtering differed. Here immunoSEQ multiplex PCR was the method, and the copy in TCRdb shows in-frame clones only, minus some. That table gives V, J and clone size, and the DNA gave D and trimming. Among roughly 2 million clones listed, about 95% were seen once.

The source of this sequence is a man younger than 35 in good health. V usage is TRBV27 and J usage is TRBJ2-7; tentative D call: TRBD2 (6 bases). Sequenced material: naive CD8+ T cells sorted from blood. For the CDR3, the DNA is TGTGCCAGCAGTTTCGGCCGGAGGGACTACGAGCAGTACTTC. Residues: CASSFGRRDYEQYF.